This T cell receptor (beta chain) was retrieved from a study of cytomegalovirus exposure and HLA in healthy donors. CDR3 length: 17 amino acids. Trimming removed 2 bases from V and 4 bases from J; junction bases left unmatched: 9. Germline V CDR1 and CDR2: SGHTA, FQGNSA. PCR employed 60 Vbeta and 13 Jbeta primers. The protocol was immunoSEQ multiplex PCR, while the TCRdb copy is restricted to in-frame clones and leaves out a portion. The table records 200,000 to 250,000 clones, approximately 80% of them present only once. Donors were ostensibly healthy at sampling, although undocumented immune exposures were probable. Study-wide results and limits: Cytomegalovirus status was reportedly diagnosed by the classifier with high specificity and sensitivity.

Concerning this clone itself: Its specificity is not known.

The chain carries TRBV7-2 and TRBJ2-2, with TRBD1 matching over 8 bases. The specimen sequenced was PBMCs. This receptor was taken from a man between 25 and 39 years old in good health and CMV-seronegative. CDR3 loop: CASSLRRTGIVTGELFF. CDR3 coding DNA: TGTGCCAGCAGCTTAAGGAGGACAGGGATAGTCACCGGGGAGCTGTTTTTT.